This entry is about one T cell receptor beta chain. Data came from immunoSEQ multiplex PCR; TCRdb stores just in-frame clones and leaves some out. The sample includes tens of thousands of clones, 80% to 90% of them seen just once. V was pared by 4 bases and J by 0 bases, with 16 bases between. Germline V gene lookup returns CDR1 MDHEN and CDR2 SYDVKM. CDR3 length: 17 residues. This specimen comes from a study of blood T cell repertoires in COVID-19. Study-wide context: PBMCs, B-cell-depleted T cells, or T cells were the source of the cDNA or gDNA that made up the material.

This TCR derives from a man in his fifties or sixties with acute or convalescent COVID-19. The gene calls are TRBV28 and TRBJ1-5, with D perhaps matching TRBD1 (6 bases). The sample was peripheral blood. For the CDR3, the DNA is TGTGCCAGCAGTTCCCCGTTAAGGACAGATAGCAATCAGCCCCAGCATTTT. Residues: CASSSPLRTDSNQPQHF.